The clone carrying this TCR beta chain occurred once. Its specificity is not known. This record comes from a study of shared clonotypes between healthy human individuals. Study findings and constraints: Estimated clonotype richness was generally higher in naive than memory subsets.

V lost 3 bases, J lost 3 bases, and 9 bases lay in between. The CDR3 consists of 14 residues. From germline, CDR1 is LNHDA and CDR2 SQIVND (reference sequence). The method was immunoSEQ multiplex PCR; TCRdb's version includes in-frame clones alone and lacks a portion of them. The table includes approximately 1.5 million clones, just under 99% detected once. The chain recombines TRBV19 with TRBJ2-1, with D unclear. This TCR came from a man aged 25-40 years in good health. What was sequenced was naive CD4+ T cells sorted from blood. Sample subset: CD45RA+ positively selected. The DNA of the CDR3 is TGTGCCAGTAGTATTACCGTCCTCTACAATGAGCAGTTCTTC. Amino acids: CASSITVLYNEQFF.